Each of the 26 T cell receptor beta chains below was sequenced from the same sample in a study of blood T cell repertoires in COVID-19 (dated by TCRdb to the early 2020s). The receptor library was made with the immunoSEQ multiplex PCR assay. In its TCRdb copy, this immuneACCESS table keeps in-frame sequences only and misses some clones. Where compared with another copy, unresolved V genes explain less than half of these, and the others have no known cause. The sample profile shows approximately 450,000 clones; around 89% of them were found once. The top ten hold around 1.1% of the sample. Sequenced input: PBMCs or T cells enriched from blood (not recorded which). The receptors come from a man younger than 45 who had recovered from COVID-19.

The chain recombines TRBV5-6 with TRBJ1-2; 7 nucleotides align to TRBD1. CDR1 is SGHDT, CDR2 YYEEEE, per germline. This CDR3 has 13 residues. J lost 2 bases, V lost 5 bases, and 3 bases had no gene match. The CDR3 nucleotides are TGTGCCAGCAGTTTACAGGGGAACTATGGCTACACCTTC. This translates into CASSLQGNYGYTF. The complete variable domain, with remaining parts taken from reference TRBV5-6 and TRBJ1-2, reads DAGVTQSPTHLIKTRGQQVTLRCSPKSGHDTVSWYQQALGQGPQFIFQYYEEEERQRGNFPDRFSGHQFPNYSSELNVNALLLGDSALYLCASSLQGNYGYTFGSGTRLTVV.

The chain has TRBV19 and TRBJ2-2; D unclear. V was cut by 8 bases and J by 4 bases, with 8 bases left in between. The germline gives CDR1 LNHDA, CDR2 SQIVND (reference sequence). The CDR3 runs to 12 residues. The CDR3 DNA is TGTGCCAGTCCGACGGGCACCGGGGAGCTGTTTTTT. Amino acid sequence: CASPTGTGELFF.

This sequence joins TRBV28 and TRBJ2-1; TRBD2 matches at 10 bases. V dropped 4 bases and J dropped 8; count of bases not matched to a gene: 11. CDR3 size: 16 residues. Germline CDR1 MDHEN, CDR2 SYDVKM. The CDR3 nucleotides are TGTGCCAGCAGTTCCCTACTAGCGGGACCTGAGTATGAGCAGTTCTTC. This codes for CASSSLLAGPEYEQFF.

This clone was seen once. V is TRBV28 and J is TRBJ1-2; D might be TRBD1 (5 bases). The V gene's germline CDR1 is MDHEN and CDR2 SYDVKM. V was trimmed by 5 bases and J by 10 bases, leaving 11 bases between them. The CDR3 is 11 residues long. The CDR3 DNA is TGTGCCAGCAGTCCCACAGGAGTCTACACCTTC. This sequence encodes CASSPTGVYTF.

This chain uses TRBV19 with TRBJ1-1; D not certain. The germline V and J ends were trimmed by 8 bases and 1 base, with 11 bases remaining between them. Germline V gives CDR1 LNHDA, CDR2 SQIVND (reference sequence). The CDR3 is made up of 13 amino acids. The CDR3 reads CASGWSGNTEAFF. In nucleotides, the CDR3 is TGTGCCAGTGGCTGGTCGGGGAACACTGAAGCTTTCTTT.

J is TRBJ1-3 and V is TRBV27, with D maybe TRBD1 (5 bases). The CDR3 is 17 amino acids. Trimming stripped 6 bases from V and 3 bases from J, with 21 bases between. Per the germline V gene, CDR1 is MNHEY and CDR2 is SMNVEV (reference sequence). The CDR3 coding sequence is TGTGCCAGCAGCCCCGGAGGAGGGGTCTACCTTGGAAACACCATATATTTT. Translating gives CASSPGGGVYLGNTIYF.

V usage is TRBV27 and J usage is TRBJ2-1; TRBD1 aligns across 7 bases. Germline CDR1 MNHEY, CDR2 SMNVEV (reference sequence). The V segment lost 2 bases and the J segment 0 bases; nucleotides outside the gene matches: 1. The CDR3 is 15 residues long. As DNA, the CDR3 is TGTGCCAGCAGTTTAAAGGGGGCCTCCTACAATGAGCAGTTCTTC. As protein: CASSLKGASYNEQFF.

The rearrangement uses TRBV7-3 and TRBJ1-1; 7 bases are shared with TRBD1. The CDR3 contains 13 residues. V lost 5 bases, J lost 5 bases, and 5 bases stayed unmatched. Germline V CDR1 and CDR2: SGHTA, FQGTGA. The CDR3 spells CASSPDRETEAFF. The CDR3 nucleotides read TGTGCCAGCAGCCCCGACAGGGAAACTGAAGCTTTCTTT.

The genes are TRBV10-3 and TRBJ2-2; TRBD1 aligns across 7 bases. The J segment lost 0 bases and the V segment lost 3 bases, leaving 1 base of the junction unmatched. The CDR3 is made up of 15 amino acids. Germline CDR1 is ENHRY and CDR2 is SYGVKD. The CDR3 sequence is CAISDGTANTGELFF. CDR3 nucleotides: TGTGCCATCAGTGATGGGACAGCGAACACCGGGGAGCTGTTTTTT.

The rearrangement uses TRBV12-3 or TRBV12-4 and TRBJ2-7; D gene unclear. CDR3 length equals 13 residues. V lost 1 base and J lost 7, with 11 bases in between. CDR3 region: CASSLESYREQYF. CDR3 nucleotide sequence: TGTGCCAGCAGTTTAGAATCCTATCGGGAGCAGTACTTC.

The chain carries TRBV5-1 and TRBJ2-5, with 7 positions matching TRBD1. CDR1 and CDR2 (germline): SGHRS, YFSETQ. V lost 4 bases and J lost 1; bases outside the gene matches: 1. This CDR3 region has 13 residues. Here the CDR3 reads CASSPGGQETQYF. The CDR3 region has the DNA TGCGCCAGCAGCCCAGGGGGCCAAGAGACCCAGTACTTC.

The genes are TRBV5-6 and TRBJ2-7, with 11 bases aligning to TRBD1. V was pared by 4 bases and J by 4 bases, with 4 bases of the junction left unmatched. There are 14 residues in the CDR3. Germline values: CDR1 SGHDT, CDR2 YYEEEE. For the CDR3, the DNA is TGTGCCAGCAGCCCGGGACAGGGGGGATACGAGCAGTACTTC. It specifies CASSPGQGGYEQYF.

This rearrangement joins TRBV27 to TRBJ2-5; TRBD2 might be the D (7 bases). Germline CDR1 reads MNHEY; CDR2 reads SMNVEV (reference sequence). The CDR3 loop spans 16 amino acids. Deletions cut 6 bases from V and 5 bases from J, with 22 bases between. The CDR3 protein is CASRIQMGGGRETQYF. In nucleotides, the CDR3 is TGTGCCAGCAGGATACAAATGGGAGGGGGTAGGGAGACCCAGTACTTC.

The chain employs TRBV5-1 and TRBJ1-1; perhaps TRBD1 as D (5 bases). From germline, CDR1 is SGHRS and CDR2 YFSETQ. Trimming took off 2 bases at V and 4 bases at J, with 12 bases between the two ends. This CDR3 is 14 amino acids long. This CDR3 reads CASSLGFQGTEAFF. CDR3 sequence (DNA): TGCGCCAGCAGCTTAGGGTTCCAGGGCACTGAAGCTTTCTTT.

This rearrangement joins TRBV27 to TRBJ2-7; D is unresolved. CDR3 size: 15 residues. V dropped 2 bases and J dropped 2 bases, with 13 bases sitting between them. The germline V gene encodes CDR1 MNHEY and CDR2 SMNVEV (reference sequence). CDR3 DNA: TGTGCCAGCAGTTTAGGTACAGAATTTACCTACGAGCAGTACTTC. This codes for CASSLGTEFTYEQYF.

The chain joins TRBV28 to TRBJ2-3, with D unresolved. Trimming cost V 5 bases and J 2 bases, with 8 bases left between them. The CDR3 runs 13 residues. Germline CDR1 reads MDHEN; CDR2 reads SYDVKM. The CDR3 region has the DNA TGTGCCAGCAGTAAGCCACCCACAGATACGCAGTATTTT. Protein sequence: CASSKPPTDTQYF.

The chain has TRBV9 and TRBJ2-2; TRBD2 is a possible D gene (5 bases). Germline CDR1 and CDR2: SGDLS and YYNGEE. The CDR3 extends over 14 amino acids. V lost 5 bases to trimming and J lost 0 bases, with 8 bases between them. The CDR3 spells CASSSGTNTGELFF. CDR3 sequence (DNA): TGTGCCAGCAGTTCGGGGACGAACACCGGGGAGCTGTTTTTT.

Worth noting for this clone: Different DNA sequences within this sample yield the same CDR3. This chain connects TRBV20-1 to TRBJ1-2, with D uncertain. This CDR3 is 11 amino acids long. The germline V gene encodes CDR1 DFQATT and CDR2 SNEGSKA (reference sequence). Trimming removed 5 bases at V and 4 bases at J, with 8 bases between. CDR3 nucleotide sequence: TGCAGTGCTGGAGGCGGCTATGGCTACACCTTC. Translating gives CSAGGGYGYTF.

This chain connects TRBV10-3 to TRBJ1-4, with D perhaps matching TRBD1 (6 bases). There are 16 residues in the CDR3. V was shortened by 3 bases and J by 8 bases, with 19 bases between the two germline ends. CDR1 is ENHRY, CDR2 SYGVKD, per germline. The DNA of the CDR3 is TGTGCCATCAGTGAATCAAGGGGGAGAGGTGAAGAAAAACTGTTTTTT. It translates to CAISESRGRGEEKLFF.

V usage is TRBV3-1 (or the pseudogene TRBV3-2) and J usage is TRBJ2-7, with D possibly being TRBD1 (5 bases). The CDR3 is 13 amino acids. The V end was cut by 1 base, the J end by 4 bases, with 8 bases between. Per germline, CDR1 LGHDT and CDR2 YNNKEL (reference sequence). In DNA form, the CDR3 reads TGTGCCAGCAGCCAAGGGGGCGTTTACGAGCAGTACTTC. As protein: CASSQGGVYEQYF.

The CDR3, as DNA: TGCGCCAGCAGCTTGGATGGAGCGGGCGCTGGAAACACCATATATTTT. It specifies CASSLDGAGAGNTIYF. The chain combines TRBV5-1 with TRBJ1-3; D is undetermined. V was cut by 0 bases and J by 2 bases, with 12 bases left in between. The CDR3 is 16 residues long. CDR1 is SGHRS and CDR2 is YFSETQ in the germline V gene.

This rearrangement joins TRBV28 to TRBJ1-3, with 7 bases identical to TRBD1. V lost 10 bases to trimming and J lost 4 bases; unmatched junction nucleotides: 7. CDR1 and CDR2 from the germline V gene are MDHEN and SYDVKM. The CDR3 consists of 13 residues. For the CDR3, the DNA is TGTGCCACCTTCAGGGGGACCGGAAACACCATATATTTT. Translated: CATFRGTGNTIYF.

The chain uses TRBV7-8 and TRBJ2-5, with TRBD1 as a possible D gene (5 bases). V lost 5 bases to trimming and J lost 2 bases, with 15 bases between them. The germline V gene encodes CDR1 SGHVS and CDR2 FQNEAQ. This CDR3 region has 15 residues. The CDR3 sequence is CASSIYQGKQETQYF. CDR3 DNA sequence: TGTGCCAGCAGCATATACCAGGGAAAGCAAGAGACCCAGTACTTC.

This clone was found a few times. The chain combines TRBV29-1 with TRBJ1-2, with D perhaps matching TRBD1 (5 bases). V was cut by 3 bases and J by 8 bases, with 13 bases left in between. The CDR3 spans 12 residues. Germline V gene sequence: CDR1 SQVTM, CDR2 ANQGSEA. The CDR3, as DNA: TGCAGCGTTGATAGGTTCGCAGGGGGCTACACCTTC. This translates into CSVDRFAGGYTF.

V usage is TRBV7-9 and J usage is TRBJ2-1; D is unclear. There are 15 residues in the CDR3. Trimming stripped 1 base from V and 0 bases from J, with 7 bases between. Germline V gene sequence: CDR1 SEHNR, CDR2 FQNEAQ (reference sequence). CDR3 loop: CASSLVLNSYNEQFF. The DNA of the CDR3 is TGTGCCAGCAGCTTAGTACTCAACTCCTACAATGAGCAGTTCTTC.

V is TRBV28 and J is TRBJ2-7; tentatively, D is TRBD2 (8 bases). The V gene's germline CDR1 is MDHEN and CDR2 SYDVKM. Trimming shortened V by 1 base and J by 3 bases, and 16 bases separated the two germline ends. The CDR3 spans 16 residues. DNA of the CDR3: TGTGCCAGCAGTTTATCGAGCGGGGGACAGAACTACGAGCAGTACTTC. This gives the protein CASSLSSGGQNYEQYF.